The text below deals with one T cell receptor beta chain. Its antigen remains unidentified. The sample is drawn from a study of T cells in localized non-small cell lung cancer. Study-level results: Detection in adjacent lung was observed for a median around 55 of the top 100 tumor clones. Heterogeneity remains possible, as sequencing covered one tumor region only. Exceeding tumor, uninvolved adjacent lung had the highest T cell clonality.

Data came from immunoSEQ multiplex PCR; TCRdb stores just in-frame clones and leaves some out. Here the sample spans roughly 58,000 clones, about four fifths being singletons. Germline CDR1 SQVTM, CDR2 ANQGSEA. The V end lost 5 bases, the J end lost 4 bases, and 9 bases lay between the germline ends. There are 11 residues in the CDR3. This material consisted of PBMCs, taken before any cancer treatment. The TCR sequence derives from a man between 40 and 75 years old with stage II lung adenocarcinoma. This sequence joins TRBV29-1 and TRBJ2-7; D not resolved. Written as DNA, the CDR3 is TGCAGCGTTTCCCCAGGATACGAGCAGTACTTC. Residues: CSVSPGYEQYF.